This TCR beta chain emerged from a study of CD4 T cells in relation to SARS-CoV-2 and coronaviruses. General study findings and limits: Samples before the pandemic and after infection were not matched within any donor.

This clone was picked up one time. Its matching antigen is unknown. Generated by immunoSEQ multiplex PCR, the TCRdb table keeps only in-frame clones and is missing some. The sample comprises tens of thousands of clones, about 70% of which are singletons, and around 20% rests with the top ten. Unexposed donor CD4+ T cells date from about 2011-2018, before the COVID-19 pandemic. After about 10 days of culture, CD4+ T cells were isolated. The sample consisted of CD4+ T cells from PBMCs, cultured in vitro. The clonotype was recovered from a human donor in good health.

CDR3 nucleotide sequence: TGTGCCAGCAGCTTAAGTCGGGGGGCTTATGGCTACACCTTC. Translated: CASSLSRGAYGYTF. The rearrangement links TRBV7-9 to TRBJ1-2, with a weak D call TRBD1 (6 bases). Per germline, CDR1 SEHNR and CDR2 FQNEAQ (reference sequence). V was cut by 2 bases and J by 5 bases, with 12 bases left in between. CDR3 length: 14 residues.